This T cell receptor (beta chain) appears in the sequencing data of a study of T cell responses to AZD1222 COVID-19 vaccine. Broader study findings: Baseline seropositives among AZD1222 recipients totaled only five to seven.

As to this clone: Its antigen is still unknown.

TCRdb's copy holds only in-frame clones and misses some; the assay was immunoSEQ multiplex PCR. The sample records about 48,000 clones, approximately 83% being singletons. Germline V gene sequence: CDR1 MGHRA, CDR2 YSYEKL. The CDR3 sequence is 14 residues long. Trimming cost V 0 bases and J 5 bases, with 10 bases left between them. This specimen consisted of peripheral blood, obtained 28 days after the second AZD1222 dose. This sequence joins TRBV4-1 and TRBJ1-2; D call uncertain. The receptor was isolated from an adult who received the AZD1222 COVID-19 vaccine. The CDR3 DNA follows: TGCGCCAGCAGCCAAGATATGGCATATTATGGCTACACCTTC. Encoded protein: CASSQDMAYYGYTF.